Following are 18 T cell receptor beta chains from one sample sequenced in a study of cytomegalovirus exposure and HLA in healthy donors. With 60 Vbeta and 13 Jbeta primers, the PCR was carried out. Sequencing was performed with immunoSEQ multiplex PCR; in TCRdb, only in-frame clones are kept and a portion is missing. The table includes 33,000 or so clones, 65% to 85% detected once. Sequencing was carried out using PBMCs. Receptors originate from a woman aged 25 to 39 in good health and CMV-seropositive.

The gene calls are TRBV5-6 and TRBJ2-2, with D perhaps matching TRBD1 (6 bases). Germline loops: CDR1 SGHDT, CDR2 YYEEEE. This CDR3 is built from 15 residues. V shed 2 bases and J shed 1 base, with 9 bases lying between them. CDR3 in amino acids: CASSLPGQNTGELFF. As DNA, the CDR3 is TGTGCCAGCAGCTTACCGGGACAGAACACCGGGGAGCTGTTTTTT. The full variable domain, rest sourced from reference TRBV5-6 and TRBJ2-2, is DAGVTQSPTHLIKTRGQQVTLRCSPKSGHDTVSWYQQALGQGPQFIFQYYEEEERQRGNFPDRFSGHQFPNYSSELNVNALLLGDSALYLCASSLPGQNTGELFFGEGSRLTVL.

The chain has TRBV7-2 and TRBJ2-1, with D unclear. The CDR3 spans 14 residues. Per the germline V gene, CDR1 is SGHTA and CDR2 is FQGNSA. V was pared by 5 bases and J by 1 base, with 9 bases between. This CDR3 reads CASSRPGSYNEQFF. The CDR3 DNA is TGTGCCAGCAGCAGACCCGGGTCCTACAATGAGCAGTTCTTC.

The chain uses TRBV7-9 and TRBJ2-7, with 7 bases that match TRBD1. Germline-derived CDR1 and CDR2 are SEHNR and FQNEAQ (reference sequence). The CDR3 is 14 residues long. J was trimmed by 7 bases and V by 5 bases; bases with no gene match: 11. For the CDR3, the DNA is TGTGCCAGCAGCCCTAACAGGGGAAGTAGGGAGCAGTACTTC. Its protein is CASSPNRGSREQYF.

This clone is a singleton in its sample. The chain employs TRBV6-4 and TRBJ2-3; 10 positions agree with TRBD2. With V trimmed by 3 bases and J by 6 bases, 6 bases remained unmatched. From germline, CDR1 is MRHNA and CDR2 SNTAGT. This CDR3 spans 15 amino acids. CDR3 bases: TGTGCCAGCAGTGAAGCGGGGGGGCCCGGTGATACGCAGTATTTT. This sequence encodes CASSEAGGPGDTQYF.

This clone is labeled medium-sized. The V gene is TRBV10-3, the J gene TRBJ2-7; 8 nucleotides align to TRBD2. The CDR3 has 14 amino acids. Trimming took 7 bases from V and 3 from J; bases not matched to a gene: 8. The germline CDR1 and CDR2 sequences are ENHRY and SYGVKD. The CDR3 DNA reads TGTGCCATCACCGACGAGCGGGAGAGCTACGAGCAGTACTTC. This codes for CAITDERESYEQYF.

J is TRBJ2-1 and V is TRBV6-1; D possibly corresponds to TRBD1 (5 bases). Trimming pared 5 bases from V and 4 bases from J, leaving 9 bases between. The germline V gene encodes CDR1 MNHNS and CDR2 SASEGT. The CDR3 is made up of 13 amino acids. The CDR3 DNA sequence: TGTGCCAGCAGTTTCGACAGTTACAATGAGCAGTTCTTC. It yields the protein CASSFDSYNEQFF.

CDR3 sequence reads: CASSLLAGGRNEQFF. The DNA of the CDR3 is TGTGCCAGCAGCTTACTAGCGGGGGGAAGAAATGAGCAGTTCTTC. The genes are TRBV5-8 and TRBJ2-1, with 12 bases that match TRBD2. From germline, CDR1 is SGHTS and CDR2 YDEGEE. The CDR3 has 15 residues. The junction had 4 bases not matched to a gene; V was cut back by 2 bases and J by 7 bases.

The rearrangement joins TRBV18 to TRBJ2-5; tentative D call: TRBD2 (5 bases). There are 13 residues in the CDR3. Between the trimmed V and J ends, which lost 5 bases and 4 bases, there was a span of 11 bases. Germline CDR1 is KGHSH and CDR2 is LQKENI. CDR3 nucleotide sequence: TGTGCCAGCTCAGCCGGGGTCGGAGAGACCCAGTACTTC. Amino acid sequence: CASSAGVGETQYF.

The rearrangement joins TRBV28 to TRBJ1-4, with 7 bases that match TRBD1. CDR3 size: 13 residues. In germline, CDR1 is MDHEN, CDR2 SYDVKM. J lost 10 bases, V lost 5 bases, and 7 bases had no gene match. In DNA, the CDR3 is TGTGCCAGCAGTATAAACCAGGGGGGAAAACTGTTTTTT. This gives the protein CASSINQGGKLFF.

The chain is built from TRBV20-1 and TRBJ1-2, with D uncertain. CDR1 and CDR2 (germline): DFQATT, SNEGSKA (reference sequence). V dropped 8 bases and J dropped 7 bases, with 8 bases sitting between them. This CDR3 region has 9 residues. The DNA for the CDR3 is TGCAGTCACGAGGGTGGCTACACCTTC. Its translation: CSHEGGYTF.

V is TRBV7-2 and J is TRBJ1-2; 7 bases fit TRBD1. The CDR3 covers 13 residues. Germline CDR1 is SGHTA and CDR2 is FQGNSA. Unmatched junction bases numbered 3, after V lost 1 base and J lost 7 bases. Written as DNA, the CDR3 is TGTGCCAGCAGCTTAGTGGCAGGGGGTGGCTACACCTTC. This encodes CASSLVAGGGYTF.

This sequence joins TRBV30 and TRBJ2-7; D might be TRBD2 (7 bases). Trimming left V 5 bases short and J 3 bases short, with 17 bases between. The germline CDR1 and CDR2 sequences are GTSNPN and SVGIG (reference sequence). CDR3 size: 14 residues. The CDR3 sequence: CAWGRGGSYYEQYF. The CDR3 coding sequence is TGTGCCTGGGGGAGGGGGGGCTCGTACTACGAGCAGTACTTC.

This rearrangement joins TRBV5-1 to TRBJ2-1, with D tentatively TRBD2 (6 bases). Trimming stripped 4 bases from V and 2 bases from J, with 13 bases between. CDR3 length equals 15 residues. Germline loops: CDR1 SGHRS, CDR2 YFSETQ. CDR3 DNA: TGCGCCAGCAGCGGGCGGGAAAGGACCTACAATGAGCAGTTCTTC. It is translated as CASSGRERTYNEQFF.

Remarks on this clone: One end of the junction does not line up with germline, which may come from a read error. V gene TRBV7-7 combines with J gene TRBJ2-6; 7 positions match TRBD1. This CDR3 contains 20 residues. Germline-derived CDR1 and CDR2 are SSHAT and FNYEAQ (reference sequence). CDR3 sequence (DNA): TGTGCTAGCAGCTTAGCCTCCCGGGGACAGCTAATCTCTGGGGCCAACGTCCTGACTTTC. Residues: CASSLASRGQLISGANVLTF.

The V gene is TRBV19, the J gene TRBJ2-1, with 9 positions matching TRBD1. The J segment lost 7 bases and the V segment lost 3 bases, leaving 10 bases of the junction unmatched. Germline CDR1 and CDR2: LNHDA and SQIVND (reference sequence). This CDR3 region has 16 residues. The CDR3 DNA is TGTGCCAGTAGTATTTCTTGGGGGACAGGGAATAATGAGCAGTTCTTC. This codes for CASSISWGTGNNEQFF.

The chain employs TRBV7-9 and TRBJ2-5; TRBD1 agrees at 8 bases. Germline V gene data show CDR1 as SEHNR and CDR2 as FQNEAQ (reference sequence). The J segment lost 1 base and the V segment lost 3 bases, leaving 1 base of the junction unmatched. This CDR3 spans 14 amino acids. The CDR3 nucleotides read TGTGCCAGCAGCTTCGGGACAGGCCAAGAGACCCAGTACTTC. It encodes CASSFGTGQETQYF.

The V call is TRBV7-8, the J call TRBJ1-1; D is possibly TRBD1 (6 bases). Between the trimmed V and J ends, which lost 5 bases and 7 bases, there was a span of 14 bases. The CDR3 runs to 13 residues. CDR1 SGHVS and CDR2 FQNEAQ come from the germline V gene. Here the CDR3 DNA reads TGTGCCAGCAGCGCGGGCCCGGGACATGAAGCTTTCTTT. It encodes CASSAGPGHEAFF.

The chain carries TRBV29-1 and TRBJ1-4; TRBD1 aligns across 8 bases. The CDR3 loop spans 14 amino acids. The germline V gene encodes CDR1 SQVTM and CDR2 ANQGSEA. Unmatched junction bases numbered 6, after V lost 1 base and J lost 8 bases. CDR3 amino acids: CSVEADRGREKLFF. CDR3 sequence (DNA): TGCAGCGTTGAAGCTGACAGGGGACGGGAAAAACTGTTTTTT.